This T cell receptor beta chain emerged from a study of human T cells and chemical hapten exposure. Study details: Sensitization employed 2% DPC on roughly 2 cm by roughly 2 cm of upper inner arm skin. For the approximately 25-week duration of the study, patients were given weekly doses of diphenylcyclopropenone on the scalp. On the upper back, patch tests were applied with 0.01% DPC and read at 6 days.

Study results and caveats: The number of TCRs over 1 in 1000 frequency stayed unchanged after DPC.

This clonotype was found many times. Its target is not known. TCRdb processed the RACE reads anew with MiXCR; each CDR3 protein has one entry. This repertoire shows about 80,000 distinct CDR3 sequences, more than 9% found once; its top ten account for 1.6%. Stated time point: patch test 2, 6 weeks after DPC sensitization. Treatment meaning: therapeutic diphenylcyclopropenone sensitization with weekly scalp DPC. The CDR3 loop spans 15 amino acids. CDR1 is SQVTM, CDR2 ANQGSEA, per germline. V shed 4 bases, J shed 10 bases, and the junction held 11 bases outside the gene matches. The sequenced sample was whole blood, obtained in connection with sensitization to the hapten diphenylcyclopropenone (DPC). This receptor was identified in a man in his late teens or twenties with alopecia areata. Some clones in this sample may be carry-over from other donors' samples. The rearrangement uses TRBV29-1 and TRBJ2-2; 11 nucleotides agree with TRBD1. The CDR3 spells CSVARRTGGLEELFF. For the CDR3, the DNA is TGCAGCGTTGCGAGACGGACAGGGGGCTTGGAGGAGCTGTTTTTT.